The T cell receptor (beta chain) under discussion was sequenced for a study of cytomegalovirus exposure and HLA in healthy donors. Amplification used 60 Vbeta primers and 13 Jbeta primers. The assay was immunoSEQ multiplex PCR, and TCRdb's table has in-frame clones only and misses some. The sample has 100,000 to 150,000 clones, roughly 80% seen once. From germline, CDR1 is DFQATT and CDR2 SNEGSKA (reference sequence). Trimming stripped 6 bases from V and 10 bases from J, with 12 bases between. The CDR3 totals 10 residues. This TCR derives from a man between 25 and 39 years old in good health and CMV-seropositive. The rearrangement uses TRBV20-1 and TRBJ1-1; D not certain. Sequenced sample: PBMCs. The CDR3, as DNA: TGCAGTGCCTATCGGGAGCGAGCTTTCTTT. It translates to CSAYRERAFF.